This T cell receptor (beta chain) was recovered during a study of regulatory T cells in long-lasting Graves disease. With respect to this clonotype: What it recognizes is unknown.

iRepertoire HTBI primers and Arm-PCR of CDR3 regions built TCR beta libraries. TCRdb reprocessed the multiplex PCR reads via MiXCR and lists one record per CDR3 protein. The repertoire holds some 370,000 distinct CDR3 sequences, with about 23% as singletons. Trimming at V came to 1 base and at J to 5 bases, leaving 8 bases not matched to a gene. The length of the CDR3 is 15 residues. Germline CDR1 and CDR2: SEHNR and FQNEAQ (reference sequence). General study findings and limits: Favored usage of TRBV28, TRBJ1-2 and TRBJ2-5 was recorded in persistent disease.

This sample's time point: persistent/refractory GD, antithyroid drugs over 5 years with positive TRAb. PBMC RNA was the source of the TCR library. A volume of approximately 10 milliliters of peripheral blood was collected in EDTA tubes. Sequenced material: peripheral blood mononuclear cells (PBMCs), taken when the disease was refractory, from a patient treated with antithyroid drugs. The TCR sequence derives from a woman aged 40-49 years with Graves disease. The chain is built from TRBV7-9 and TRBJ2-7, with 7 positions matching TRBD1. CDR3 nucleotide sequence: TGTGCCAGCAGCTTAGAAACTACAGGGGCTAACGAGCAGTACTTC. Residues: CASSLETTGANEQYF.